This T cell receptor beta chain stems from a study of blood T cells in healthy people across ages. A second roughly 7 to 12 cycle PCR used barcoded and J-beta primers. TCRdb re-called the 5' RACE reads with MiXCR, one entry per CDR3 protein. There are more than 700,000 distinct CDR3 sequences in the sample; 35% to 50% occur only once, and 18% lies in the top ten. V lost 5 bases, J lost 9 bases, and 8 bases lay in between. CDR3 length equals 11 residues. This chain links TRBV12-3 or TRBV12-4 with TRBJ1-5; perhaps TRBD1 as D (5 bases). Sequenced material: blood. This sequence originates from a man older than 75 in good health. CDR3 loop: CASSTGGPQHF. DNA of the CDR3: TGTGCCAGCAGTACTGGGGGGCCCCAGCATTTT.